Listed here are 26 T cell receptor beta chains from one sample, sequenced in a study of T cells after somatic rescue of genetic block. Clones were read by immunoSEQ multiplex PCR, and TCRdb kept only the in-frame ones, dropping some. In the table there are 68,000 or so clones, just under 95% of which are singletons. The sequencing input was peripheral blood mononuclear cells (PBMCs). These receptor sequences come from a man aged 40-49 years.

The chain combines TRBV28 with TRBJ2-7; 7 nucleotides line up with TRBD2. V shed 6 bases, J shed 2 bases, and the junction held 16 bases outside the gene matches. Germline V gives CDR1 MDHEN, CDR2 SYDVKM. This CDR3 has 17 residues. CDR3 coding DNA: TGTGCCAGCAGATTTGGGGGGGGGTTTTCTAGCCCCTACGAGCAGTACTTC. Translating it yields CASRFGGGFSSPYEQYF.

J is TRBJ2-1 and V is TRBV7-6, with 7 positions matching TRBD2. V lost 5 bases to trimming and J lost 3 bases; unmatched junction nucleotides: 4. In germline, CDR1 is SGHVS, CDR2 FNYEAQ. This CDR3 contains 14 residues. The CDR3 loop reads CASSQRGIYNEQFF. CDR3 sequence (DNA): TGTGCCAGCAGCCAGCGGGGCATCTACAATGAGCAGTTCTTC. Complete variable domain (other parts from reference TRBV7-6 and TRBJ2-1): GAGVSQSPRYKVTKRGQDVALRCDPISGHVSLYWYRQALGQGPEFLTYFNYEAQQDKSGLPNDRFSAERPEGSISTLTIQRTEQRDSAMYRCASSQRGIYNEQFFGPGTRLTVL.

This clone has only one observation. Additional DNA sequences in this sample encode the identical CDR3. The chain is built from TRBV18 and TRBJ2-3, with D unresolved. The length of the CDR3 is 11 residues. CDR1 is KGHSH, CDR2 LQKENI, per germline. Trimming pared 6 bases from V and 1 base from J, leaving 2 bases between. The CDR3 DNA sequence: TGTGCCAGCTCCCGCACAGATACGCAGTATTTT. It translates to CASSRTDTQYF.

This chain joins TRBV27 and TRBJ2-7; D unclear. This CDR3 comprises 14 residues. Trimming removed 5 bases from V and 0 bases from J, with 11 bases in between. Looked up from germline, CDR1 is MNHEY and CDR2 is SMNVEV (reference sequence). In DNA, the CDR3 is TGTGCCAGCAGTCTACACCTGAGCTCCTACGAGCAGTACTTC. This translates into CASSLHLSSYEQYF.

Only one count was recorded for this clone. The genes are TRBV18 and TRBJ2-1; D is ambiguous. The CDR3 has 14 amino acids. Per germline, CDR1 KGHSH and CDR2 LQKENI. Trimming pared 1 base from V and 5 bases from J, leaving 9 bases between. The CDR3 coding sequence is TGTGCCAGCTCACCACAGTGGGAAAACAATGAGCAGTTCTTC. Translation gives CASSPQWENNEQFF. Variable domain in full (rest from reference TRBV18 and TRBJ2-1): NAGVMQNPRHLVRRRGQEARLRCSPMKGHSHVYWYRQLPEEGLKFMVYLQKENIIDESGMPKERFSAEFPKEGPSILRIQQVVRGDSAAYFCASSPQWENNEQFFGPGTRLTVL.

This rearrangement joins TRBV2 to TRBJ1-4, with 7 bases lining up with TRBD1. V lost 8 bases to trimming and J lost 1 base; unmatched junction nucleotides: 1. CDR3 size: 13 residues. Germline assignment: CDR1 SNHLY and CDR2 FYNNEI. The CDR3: CASYRGTNEKLFF. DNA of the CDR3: TGTGCCAGCTACAGGGGAACTAATGAAAAACTGTTTTTT.

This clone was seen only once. CDR3 amino acids: CASSQGWDSYNEQFF. The CDR3 DNA reads as TGCGCCAGCAGCCAGGGATGGGACAGTTACAATGAGCAGTTCTTC. The chain recombines TRBV4-1 with TRBJ2-1, with 7 bases lining up with TRBD1. Germline lookup yields CDR1 MGHRA and CDR2 YSYEKL. The CDR3 is 15 residues long. The J segment lost 4 bases and the V segment lost 3 bases, leaving 6 bases of the junction unmatched.

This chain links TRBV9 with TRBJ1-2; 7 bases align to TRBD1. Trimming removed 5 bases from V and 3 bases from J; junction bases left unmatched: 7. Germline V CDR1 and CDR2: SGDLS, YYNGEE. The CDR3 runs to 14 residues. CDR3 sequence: CASSYRGGDYGYTF. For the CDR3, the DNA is TGTGCCAGCAGTTACAGGGGAGGGGACTATGGCTACACCTTC.

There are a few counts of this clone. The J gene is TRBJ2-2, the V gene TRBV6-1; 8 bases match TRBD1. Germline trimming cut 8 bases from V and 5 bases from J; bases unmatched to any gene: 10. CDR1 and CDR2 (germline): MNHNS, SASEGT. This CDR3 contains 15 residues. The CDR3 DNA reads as TGTGCCAGCCAACCCGAAACAGGGGGGACCGGGGAGCTGTTTTTT. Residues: CASQPETGGTGELFF.

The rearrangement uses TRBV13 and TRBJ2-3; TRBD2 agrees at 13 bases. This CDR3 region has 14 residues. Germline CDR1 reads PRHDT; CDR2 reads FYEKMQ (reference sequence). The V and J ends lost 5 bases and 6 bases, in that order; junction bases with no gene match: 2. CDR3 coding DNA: TGTGCCAGCAGCCGACTAGCGGGAGGCGATACGCAGTATTTT. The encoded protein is CASSRLAGGDTQYF.

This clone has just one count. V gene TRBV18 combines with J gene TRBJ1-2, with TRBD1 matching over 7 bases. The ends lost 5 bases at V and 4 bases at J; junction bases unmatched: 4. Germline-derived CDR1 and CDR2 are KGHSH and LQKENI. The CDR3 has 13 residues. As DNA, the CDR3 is TGTGCCAGCTCAGGGGACAGTTTCTATGGCTACACCTTC. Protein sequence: CASSGDSFYGYTF.

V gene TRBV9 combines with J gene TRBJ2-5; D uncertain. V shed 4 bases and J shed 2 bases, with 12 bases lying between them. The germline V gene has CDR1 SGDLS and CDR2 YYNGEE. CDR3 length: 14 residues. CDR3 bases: TGTGCCAGCAGCCCCCCGCCACCGCAAGAGACCCAGTACTTC. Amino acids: CASSPPPPQETQYF.

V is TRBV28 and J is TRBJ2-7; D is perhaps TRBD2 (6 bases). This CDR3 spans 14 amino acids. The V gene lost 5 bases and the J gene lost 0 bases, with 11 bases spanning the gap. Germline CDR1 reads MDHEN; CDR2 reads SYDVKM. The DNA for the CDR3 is TGTGCCAGCAGTCCCCGGGGGAGCTCCTACGAGCAGTACTTC. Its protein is CASSPRGSSYEQYF.

CDR3 sequence: CASSVAGGPDTQYF. In nucleotides, the CDR3 is TGTGCCAGCAGCGTAGCGGGGGGCCCAGATACGCAGTATTTT. V gene TRBV9 combines with J gene TRBJ2-3; possibly TRBD2 for D (7 bases). CDR1 and CDR2 from the germline V gene are SGDLS and YYNGEE. V lost 0 bases and J 4 bases, leaving 9 bases between the germline ends. This CDR3 is 14 amino acids long.

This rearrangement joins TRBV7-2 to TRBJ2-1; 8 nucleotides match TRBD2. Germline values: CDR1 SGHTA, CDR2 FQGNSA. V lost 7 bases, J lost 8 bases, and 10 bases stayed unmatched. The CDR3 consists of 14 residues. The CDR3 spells CASTSGGPVDEQFF. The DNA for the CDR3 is TGTGCCAGCACCTCGGGGGGGCCGGTCGATGAGCAGTTCTTC. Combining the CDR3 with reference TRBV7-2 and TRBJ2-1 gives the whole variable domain GAGVSQSPSNKVTEKGKDVELRCDPISGHTALYWYRQSLGQGLEFLIYFQGNSAPDKSGLPSDRFSAERTGGSVSTLTIQRTQQEDSAVYLCASTSGGPVDEQFFGPGTRLTVL.

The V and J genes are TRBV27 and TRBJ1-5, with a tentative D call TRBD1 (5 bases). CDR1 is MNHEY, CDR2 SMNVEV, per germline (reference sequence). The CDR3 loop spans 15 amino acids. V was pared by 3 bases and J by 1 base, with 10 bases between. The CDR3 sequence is CASSFGGGSNQPQHF. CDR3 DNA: TGTGCCAGCAGTTTTGGGGGTGGGAGCAATCAGCCCCAGCATTTT.

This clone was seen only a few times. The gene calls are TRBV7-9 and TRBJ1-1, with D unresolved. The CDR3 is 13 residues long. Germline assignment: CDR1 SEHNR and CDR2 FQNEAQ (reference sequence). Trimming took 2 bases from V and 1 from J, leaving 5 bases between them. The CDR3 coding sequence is TGTGCCAGCAGCTTACCATCGAACACTGAAGCTTTCTTT. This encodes CASSLPSNTEAFF. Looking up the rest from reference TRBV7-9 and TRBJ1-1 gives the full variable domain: DTGVSQNPRHKITKRGQNVTFRCDPISEHNRLYWYRQTLGQGPEFLTYFQNEAQLEKSRLLSDRFSAERPKGSFSTLEIQRTEQGDSAMYLCASSLPSNTEAFFGQGTRLTVV.

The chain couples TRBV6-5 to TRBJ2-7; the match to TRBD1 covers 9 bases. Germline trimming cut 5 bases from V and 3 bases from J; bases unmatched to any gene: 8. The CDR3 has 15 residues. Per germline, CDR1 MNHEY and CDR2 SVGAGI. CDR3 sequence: CASSLGTGIYYEQYF. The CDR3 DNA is TGTGCCAGCAGTCTCGGGACAGGGATCTACTACGAGCAGTACTTC.

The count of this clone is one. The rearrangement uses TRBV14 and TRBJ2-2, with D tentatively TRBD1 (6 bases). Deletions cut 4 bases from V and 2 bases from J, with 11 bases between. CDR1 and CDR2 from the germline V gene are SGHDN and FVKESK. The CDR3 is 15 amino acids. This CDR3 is CASSPGTFNTGELFF. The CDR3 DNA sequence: TGTGCCAGCAGCCCGGGGACATTCAACACCGGGGAGCTGTTTTTT. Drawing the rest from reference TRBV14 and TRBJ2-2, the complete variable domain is EAGVTQFPSHSVIEKGQTVTLRCDPISGHDNLYWYRRVMGKEIKFLLHFVKESKQDESGMPNNRFLAERTGGTYSTLKVQPAELEDSGVYFCASSPGTFNTGELFFGEGSRLTVL.

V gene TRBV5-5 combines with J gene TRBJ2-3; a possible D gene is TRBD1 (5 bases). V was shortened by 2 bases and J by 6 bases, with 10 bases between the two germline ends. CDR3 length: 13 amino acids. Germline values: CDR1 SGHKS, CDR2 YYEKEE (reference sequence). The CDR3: CASSLGAGDTQYF. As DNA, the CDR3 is TGTGCCAGCAGCTTAGGGGCAGGGGATACGCAGTATTTT.

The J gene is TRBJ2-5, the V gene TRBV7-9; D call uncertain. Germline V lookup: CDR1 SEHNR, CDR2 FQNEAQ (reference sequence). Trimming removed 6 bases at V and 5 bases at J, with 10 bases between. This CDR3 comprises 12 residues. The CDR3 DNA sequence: TGTGCCAGCAGGCAGCTAGGCGAGACCCAGTACTTC. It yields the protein CASRQLGETQYF.

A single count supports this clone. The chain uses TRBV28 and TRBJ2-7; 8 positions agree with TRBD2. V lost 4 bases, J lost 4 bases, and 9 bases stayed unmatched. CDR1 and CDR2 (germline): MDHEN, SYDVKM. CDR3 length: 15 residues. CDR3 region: CASSSSSGSLYEQYF. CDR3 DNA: TGTGCCAGCAGTTCGAGCAGCGGGAGTTTGTACGAGCAGTACTTC.

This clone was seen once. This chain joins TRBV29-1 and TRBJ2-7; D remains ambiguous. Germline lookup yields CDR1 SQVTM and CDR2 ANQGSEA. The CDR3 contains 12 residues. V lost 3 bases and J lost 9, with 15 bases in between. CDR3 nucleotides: TGCAGCGTTGAGATTCGGGCGGCTCTGCAGTACTTC. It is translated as CSVEIRAALQYF.

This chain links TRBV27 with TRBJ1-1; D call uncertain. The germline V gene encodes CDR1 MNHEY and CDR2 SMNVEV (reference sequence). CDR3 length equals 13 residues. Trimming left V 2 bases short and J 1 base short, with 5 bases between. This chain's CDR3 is CASSLIQNTEAFF. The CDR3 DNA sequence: TGTGCCAGCAGTTTAATTCAGAACACTGAAGCTTTCTTT.

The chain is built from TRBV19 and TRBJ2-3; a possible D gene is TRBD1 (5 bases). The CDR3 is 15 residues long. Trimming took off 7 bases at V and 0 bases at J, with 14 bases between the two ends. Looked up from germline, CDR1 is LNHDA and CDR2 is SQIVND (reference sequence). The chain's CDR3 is CASTDTRRSTDTQYF. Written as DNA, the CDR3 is TGTGCCAGTACGGACACCCGACGCAGCACAGATACGCAGTATTTT.

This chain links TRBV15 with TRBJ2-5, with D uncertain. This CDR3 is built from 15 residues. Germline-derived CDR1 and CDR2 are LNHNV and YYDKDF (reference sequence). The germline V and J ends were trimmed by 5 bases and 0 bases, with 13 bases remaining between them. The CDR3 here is CATSSPAEYQETQYF. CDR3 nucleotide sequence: TGTGCCACCAGCTCACCCGCCGAGTACCAAGAGACCCAGTACTTC.